The rows below give T cell receptor beta chains drawn from one sample of a study of blood T cell repertoires in COVID-19. The table came from immunoSEQ multiplex PCR; TCRdb's copy has only in-frame clones and leaves some out. This sample yields 200,000 to 250,000 clones, of which around 83% are seen a single time; less than 3% belongs to the top ten. The sequenced sample consisted of peripheral blood. The receptors derive from a man in his forties or fifties with active or convalescent COVID-19. CDR3s include the opening cysteine and the closing phenylalanine or tryptophan. A D gene is named only where the DNA matches it firmly. Not all rows give a size; the values are once, few, many and, for expanded clones, a class.

TRBJ1-1	-	TRBV30	-	CAWKAISREAFF	TGTGCCTGGAAGGCAATCTCCAGGGAAGCTTTCTTT
TRBJ1-1	-	TRBV29-1	-	CSGKGAGLNTEAFF	TGCAGCGGGAAAGGGGCAGGGCTGAACACTGAAGCTTTCTTT
TRBJ1-1	-	TRBV9	TRBD1	CASSVGPGTGVATEAFF	TGTGCCAGCAGCGTAGGACCCGGGACAGGGGTCGCGACTGAAGCTTTCTTT
TRBJ1-6	-	TRBV28	TRBD1	CASSFIRQGDSPLHF	TGTGCCAGCAGTTTCATTCGCCAGGGGGATTCACCCCTCCACTTT
TRBJ1-2	-	TRBV7-9	TRBD1	CASSPPGQGDYGYTF	TGTGCCAGCAGCCCTCCCGGACAGGGAGATTATGGCTACACCTTC
TRBJ2-1	once	TRBV11-3	TRBD2	CASSSRTSSYNEQFF	TGTGCCAGCAGCTCCAGGACTAGCTCCTACAATGAGCAGTTCTTC
TRBJ1-2	-	TRBV7-2	TRBD1	CASSLEVGQPYGYTF	TGTGCCAGCAGCTTAGAGGTGGGACAGCCCTATGGCTACACCTTC
TRBJ2-7	-	TRBV7-6	TRBD1	CASSFQDRGEEQYF	TGTGCCAGCAGCTTCCAGGACAGGGGTGAAGAGCAGTACTTC
TRBJ2-7	few	TRBV4-1	TRBD1	CASSQVLRQGSYEQYF	TGCGCCAGCAGCCAAGTTTTGAGACAGGGCTCCTACGAGCAGTACTTC
TRBJ2-7	-	TRBV19	TRBD2	CASNPGLASHEQYF	TGTGCCAGTAACCCGGGACTAGCTTCTCACGAGCAGTACTTC
TRBJ2-1	-	TRBV9	TRBD1	CASSQGVGNEQFF	TGTGCCAGCAGCCAGGGGGTGGGGAATGAGCAGTTCTTC
TRBJ1-2	-	TRBV3-1/TRBV3-2	-	CASSQTGTHYGYTF	TGTGCCAGCAGCCAAACAGGGACACACTATGGCTACACCTTC
TRBJ2-3	-	TRBV5-1	TRBD2	CASSLGTSALTDTQYF	TGCGCCAGCAGCTTAGGGACTAGCGCGCTCACAGATACGCAGTATTTT
TRBJ1-6	-	TRBV5-6	TRBD1	CASSRPGTGTSPLHF	TGTGCCAGCAGCCGGCCCGGGACAGGGACTTCACCCCTCCACTTT
TRBJ1-4	-	TRBV3-1/TRBV3-2	-	CASSPSEAATNEKLFF	TGTGCCAGCAGCCCCTCCGAGGCTGCAACTAATGAAAAACTGTTTTTT
TRBJ1-3	-	TRBV5-6	-	CASSLAGQAPSGNTIYF	TGTGCCAGCAGCTTGGCTGGCCAGGCCCCCTCTGGAAACACCATATATTTT
TRBJ1-2	-	TRBV25-1	-	CASSEGRSWQGLEGYTF	TGTGCCAGCAGTGAGGGGCGTAGTTGGCAGGGGTTAGAGGGCTACACCTTC
TRBJ2-7	-	TRBV18	-	CASSPPSQGPYEQYF	TGTGCCAGCTCACCCCCTAGCCAGGGGCCCTACGAGCAGTACTTC
TRBJ2-5	-	TRBV27	TRBD2	CASSTRLAGRETQYF	TGTGCCAGCAGTACTCGACTAGCGGGGCGGGAGACCCAGTACTTC
TRBJ2-3	-	TRBV20-1	-	CSASSGLDTQYF	TGCAGTGCTAGTTCGGGGTTAGATACGCAGTATTTT
TRBJ2-7	-	TRBV7-3	TRBD1	CASRLTGGSNEQYF	TGTGCCAGCAGGCTGACAGGGGGTAGCAACGAGCAGTACTTC
TRBJ2-5	-	TRBV5-6	-	CASQGVGETQYF	TGTGCCAGCCAAGGGGTGGGAGAGACCCAGTACTTC
TRBJ2-3	-	TRBV7-8	-	CASSSPGADTQYF	TGTGCCAGCAGCTCACCGGGGGCAGATACGCAGTATTTT
TRBJ1-1	-	TRBV5-6	TRBD1	CASSFVWGQGRTEAFF	TGTGCCAGCAGCTTCGTCTGGGGACAGGGACGGACTGAAGCTTTCTTT
TRBJ2-1	-	TRBV4-3	TRBD2	CASSQDWGAGRDEQFF	TGCGCCAGCAGCCAAGATTGGGGAGCGGGGCGGGATGAGCAGTTCTTC
TRBJ2-7	-	TRBV6-5	TRBD1	CASSYPGRTGVHEQYF	TGTGCCAGCAGTTACCCGGGGCGGACAGGGGTCCACGAGCAGTACTTC
TRBJ1-2	-	TRBV29-1	-	CSVEDQGLTNYGYTF	TGCAGCGTTGAAGACCAGGGTTTAACTAACTATGGCTACACCTTC
TRBJ1-5	-	TRBV5-3	-	CARSLGQRNQPQHF	TGTGCCAGAAGCTTGGGACAACGGAATCAGCCCCAGCATTTT
TRBJ1-6	-	TRBV5-4	TRBD1	CASSRQGDSPLHF	TGTGCCAGCAGCCGACAGGGGGATTCACCCCTCCACTTT
TRBJ1-5	-	TRBV4-1	-	CASSQGDRGNQPQHF	TGCGCCAGCAGCCAAGGTGACCGCGGAAATCAGCCCCAGCATTTT
TRBJ1-5	once	TRBV11-2	-	CASSLNSLSNQPQHF	TGTGCCAGCAGCTTAAACAGCCTTAGCAATCAGCCCCAGCATTTT
TRBJ1-4	few	TRBV5-8	TRBD1	CASSSGQGSTNEKLFF	TGTGCCAGCAGCTCTGGACAGGGCTCAACTAATGAAAAACTGTTTTTT
TRBJ2-3	-	TRBV3-1/TRBV3-2	-	CASSQEAQRAFADTQYF	TGTGCCAGCAGCCAAGAGGCCCAGAGGGCATTCGCAGATACGCAGTATTTT
TRBJ2-5	-	TRBV4-3	TRBD2	CASSQGRLAGGHGETQYF	TGCGCCAGCAGCCAAGGAAGACTAGCGGGGGGGCATGGGGAGACCCAGTACTTC
TRBJ2-5	-	TRBV7-2	-	CASSLVQGQETQYF	TGTGCCAGCAGCTTAGTCCAGGGGCAAGAGACCCAGTACTTC
TRBJ1-1	-	TRBV6-1	-	CASSEWAGEAFF	TGTGCCAGCAGTGAATGGGCCGGTGAAGCTTTCTTT
TRBJ1-1	-	TRBV27	-	CASASAAEAFF	TGTGCCAGCGCCAGCGCCGCTGAAGCTTTCTTT
TRBJ1-2	-	TRBV3-1/TRBV3-2	-	CASSQDEGVGYTF	TGTGCCAGCAGCCAAGATGAGGGGGTCGGCTACACCTTC
TRBJ1-5	-	TRBV19	TRBD1	CASSAPTGGGGQPQHF	TGTGCCAGTAGTGCCCCAACAGGGGGCGGAGGTCAGCCCCAGCATTTT
TRBJ2-7	-	TRBV25-1	-	CASGQPGTYEQYF	TGTGCCAGCGGACAGCCGGGGACCTACGAGCAGTACTTC
TRBJ2-7	once	TRBV19	-	CASSRGGAYEQYF	TGTGCCAGTAGTAGAGGGGGGGCCTACGAGCAGTACTTC